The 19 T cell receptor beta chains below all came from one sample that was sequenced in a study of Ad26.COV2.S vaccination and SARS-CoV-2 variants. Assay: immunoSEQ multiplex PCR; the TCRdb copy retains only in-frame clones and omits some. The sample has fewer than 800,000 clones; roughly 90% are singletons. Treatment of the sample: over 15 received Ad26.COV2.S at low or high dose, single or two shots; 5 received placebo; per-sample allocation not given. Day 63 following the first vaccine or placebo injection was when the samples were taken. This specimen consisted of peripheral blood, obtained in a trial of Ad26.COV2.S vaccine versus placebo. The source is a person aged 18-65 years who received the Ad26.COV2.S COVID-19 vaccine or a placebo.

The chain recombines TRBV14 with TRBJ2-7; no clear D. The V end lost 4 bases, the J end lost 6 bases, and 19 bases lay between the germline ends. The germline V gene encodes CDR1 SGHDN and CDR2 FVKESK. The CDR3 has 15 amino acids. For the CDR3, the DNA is TGTGCCAGCAGCCCTGGCCGGGCCGCAACGTCCGAGCAGTACTTC. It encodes CASSPGRAATSEQYF.

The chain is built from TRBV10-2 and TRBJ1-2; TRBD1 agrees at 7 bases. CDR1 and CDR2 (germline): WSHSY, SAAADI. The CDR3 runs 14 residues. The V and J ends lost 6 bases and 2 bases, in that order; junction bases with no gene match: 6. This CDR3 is CASSQTGINYGYTF. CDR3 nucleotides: TGCGCCAGCAGCCAGACAGGGATCAACTATGGCTACACCTTC.

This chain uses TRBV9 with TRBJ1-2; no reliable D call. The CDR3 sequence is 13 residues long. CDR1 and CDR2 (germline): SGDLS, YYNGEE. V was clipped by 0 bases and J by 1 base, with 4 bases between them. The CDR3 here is CASSVVNNYGYTF. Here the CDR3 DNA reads TGTGCCAGCAGCGTAGTGAATAACTATGGCTACACCTTC.

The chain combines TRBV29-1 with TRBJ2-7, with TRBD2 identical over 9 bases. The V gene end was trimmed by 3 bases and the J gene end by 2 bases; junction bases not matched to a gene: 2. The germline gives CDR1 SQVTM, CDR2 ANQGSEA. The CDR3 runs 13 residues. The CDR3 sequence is CSVEASGTYEQYF. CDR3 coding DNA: TGCAGCGTTGAGGCTAGCGGGACCTACGAGCAGTACTTC.

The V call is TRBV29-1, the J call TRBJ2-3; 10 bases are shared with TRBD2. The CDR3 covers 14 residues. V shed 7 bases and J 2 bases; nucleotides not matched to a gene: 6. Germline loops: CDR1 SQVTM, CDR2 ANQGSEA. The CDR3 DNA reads TGCAGCGGCTCACTAGCGGGGTTCACAGATACGCAGTATTTT. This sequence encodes CSGSLAGFTDTQYF.

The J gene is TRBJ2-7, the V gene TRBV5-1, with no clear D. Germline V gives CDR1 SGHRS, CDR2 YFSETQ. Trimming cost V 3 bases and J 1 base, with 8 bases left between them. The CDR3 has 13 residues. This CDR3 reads CASSSNPSYEQYF. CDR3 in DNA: TGCGCCAGCAGCTCTAACCCATCCTACGAGCAGTACTTC.

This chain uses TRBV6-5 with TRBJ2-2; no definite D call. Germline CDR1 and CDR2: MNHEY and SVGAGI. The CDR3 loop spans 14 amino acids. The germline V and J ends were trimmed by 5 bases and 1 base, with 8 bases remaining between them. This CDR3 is CASSPTLNTGELFF. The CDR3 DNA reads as TGTGCCAGCAGTCCGACATTGAACACCGGGGAGCTGTTTTTT.

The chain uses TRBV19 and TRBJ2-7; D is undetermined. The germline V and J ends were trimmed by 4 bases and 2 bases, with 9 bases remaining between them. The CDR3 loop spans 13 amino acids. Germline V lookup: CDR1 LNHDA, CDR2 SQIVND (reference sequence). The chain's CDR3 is CASSSSDAYEQYF. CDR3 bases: TGTGCCAGTAGTAGTAGTGATGCCTACGAGCAGTACTTC. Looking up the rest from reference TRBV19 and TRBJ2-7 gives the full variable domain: DGGITQSPKYLFRKEGQNVTLSCEQNLNHDAMYWYRQDPGQGLRLIYYSQIVNDFQKGDIAEGYSVSREKKESFPLTVTSAQKNPTAFYLCASSSSDAYEQYFGPGTRLTVT.

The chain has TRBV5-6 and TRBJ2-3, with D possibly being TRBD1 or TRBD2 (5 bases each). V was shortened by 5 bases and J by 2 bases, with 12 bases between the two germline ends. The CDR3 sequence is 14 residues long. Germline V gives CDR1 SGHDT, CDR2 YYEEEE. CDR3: CASRPRGATDTQYF. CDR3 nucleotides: TGTGCCAGCAGGCCCCGAGGGGCCACAGATACGCAGTATTTT.

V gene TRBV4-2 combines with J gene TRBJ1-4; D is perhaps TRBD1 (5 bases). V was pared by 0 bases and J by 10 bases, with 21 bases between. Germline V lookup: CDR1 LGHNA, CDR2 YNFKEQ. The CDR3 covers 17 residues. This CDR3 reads CASSQDLTRPGGTKLFF. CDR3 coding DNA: TGTGCCAGCAGCCAAGATCTTACCCGGCCCGGGGGGACAAAACTGTTTTTT.

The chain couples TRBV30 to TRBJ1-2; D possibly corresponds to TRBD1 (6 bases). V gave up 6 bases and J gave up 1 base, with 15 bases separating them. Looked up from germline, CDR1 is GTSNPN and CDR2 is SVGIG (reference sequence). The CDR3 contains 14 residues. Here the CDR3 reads CACWRGAFNYGYTF. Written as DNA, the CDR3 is TGTGCCTGCTGGCGGGGGGCCTTTAACTATGGCTACACCTTC.

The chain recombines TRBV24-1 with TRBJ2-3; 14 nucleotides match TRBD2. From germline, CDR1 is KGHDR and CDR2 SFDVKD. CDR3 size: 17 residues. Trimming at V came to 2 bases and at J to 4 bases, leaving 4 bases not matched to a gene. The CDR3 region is CATSDSGTSGGADTQYF. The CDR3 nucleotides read TGTGCCACCAGTGATTCGGGGACTAGCGGGGGCGCAGATACGCAGTATTTT.

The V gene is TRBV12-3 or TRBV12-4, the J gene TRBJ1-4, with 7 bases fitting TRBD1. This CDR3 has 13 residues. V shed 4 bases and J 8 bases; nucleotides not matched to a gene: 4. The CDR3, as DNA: TGTGCCAGCAGTTCGACAGGGCGGGAAAAACTGTTTTTT. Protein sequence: CASSSTGREKLFF.

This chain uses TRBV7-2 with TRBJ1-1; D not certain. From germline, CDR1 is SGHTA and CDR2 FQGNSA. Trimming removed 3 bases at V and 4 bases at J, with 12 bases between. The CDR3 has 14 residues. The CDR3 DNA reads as TGTGCCAGCAGCTTGTGGCTAATGGGCACTGAAGCTTTCTTT. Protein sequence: CASSLWLMGTEAFF.

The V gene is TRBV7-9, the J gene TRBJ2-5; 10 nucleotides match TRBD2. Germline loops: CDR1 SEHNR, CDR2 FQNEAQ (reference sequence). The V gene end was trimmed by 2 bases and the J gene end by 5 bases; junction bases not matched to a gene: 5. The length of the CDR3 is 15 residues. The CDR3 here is CASSLPSGSRETQYF. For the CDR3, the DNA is TGTGCCAGCAGCTTACCTAGCGGGAGTAGGGAGACCCAGTACTTC.

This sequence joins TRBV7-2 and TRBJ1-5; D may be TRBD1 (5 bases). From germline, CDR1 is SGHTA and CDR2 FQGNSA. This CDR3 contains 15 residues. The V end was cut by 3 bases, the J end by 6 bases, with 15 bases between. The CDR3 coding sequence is TGTGCCAGCAGCTTGGACGACGGGGGAGGTCAGCCCCAGCATTTT. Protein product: CASSLDDGGGQPQHF.

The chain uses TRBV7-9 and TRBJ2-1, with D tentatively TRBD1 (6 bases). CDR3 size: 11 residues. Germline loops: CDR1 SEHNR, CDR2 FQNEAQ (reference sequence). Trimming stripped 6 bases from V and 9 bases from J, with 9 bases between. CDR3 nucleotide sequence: TGTGCCAGCAGACAGGGAAGTGAGCAGTTCTTC. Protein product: CASRQGSEQFF.

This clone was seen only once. The CDR3 reads CASSLVQAEGDEQFF. The CDR3 DNA is TGCGCCAGCAGCTTGGTCCAGGCCGAGGGTGATGAGCAGTTCTTC. The rearrangement joins TRBV5-1 to TRBJ2-1; a weak D match, TRBD2 (5 bases). Germline lookup yields CDR1 SGHRS and CDR2 YFSETQ. This CDR3 is 15 amino acids long. Trimming took 0 bases from V and 8 from J, leaving 15 bases between them. Based on the CDR3 plus reference TRBV5-1 and TRBJ2-1, the full variable domain is KAGVTQTPRYLIKTRGQQVTLSCSPISGHRSVSWYQQTPGQGLQFLFEYFSETQRNKGNFPGRFSGRQFSNSRSEMNVSTLELGDSALYLCASSLVQAEGDEQFFGPGTRLTVL.

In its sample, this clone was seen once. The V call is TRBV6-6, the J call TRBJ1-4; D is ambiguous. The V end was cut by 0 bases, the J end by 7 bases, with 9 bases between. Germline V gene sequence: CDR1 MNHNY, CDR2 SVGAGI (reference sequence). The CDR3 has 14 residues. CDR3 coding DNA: TGTGCCAGCAGTTACTCGAATCTGAGTGAAAAACTGTTTTTT. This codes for CASSYSNLSEKLFF.